This T cell receptor beta chain was obtained from a study of spatial heterogeneity in lung cancer. Across the whole study: Alpha-chain sequences were detected in numbers that were consistently lower than beta-chain sequences. Study-wide results and limits: At tumor resection, ubiquitous expanded TCRs were detected in blood more often than later.

Documented time point: sample taken at primary tumor resection. Unsorted samples of tumor, nontumor lung or frozen PBMC had their whole RNA sequenced. The donors were 72 patients with non-small cell lung cancer that was early-stage and untreated. In its sample, this clonotype ranks as medium-sized. Its antigen remains unidentified. Carried by each TCR cDNA molecule was a unique molecular identifier. One entry per CDR3 protein results from TCRdb running MiXCR on the 5' RACE reads. In the table there are 4,500 to 6,000 distinct CDR3 sequences, over 15% of which are singletons. The sample here was PBMCs, taken at surgery. The sequence was collected from a male donor with early-stage non-small cell lung cancer.

The CDR3 region is CASSRKGSPLHF. CDR3 DNA: TGTGCCAGCAGTCGAAAAGGGTCGCCCCTCCACTTT. The rearrangement uses TRBV27 and TRBJ1-6; D unresolved. The CDR3 is 12 amino acids. The V gene lost 5 bases and the J gene lost 13 bases, with 12 bases spanning the gap. Germline CDR1 MNHEY, CDR2 SMNVEV (reference sequence).